The present T cell receptor (beta chain) was sequenced within a study of T cells in Graves' hyperthyroidism and ophthalmopathy. V dropped 4 bases and J dropped 3 bases, with 15 bases sitting between them. Germline CDR1 and CDR2: SGHDT and YYEEEE. CDR3 length: 15 amino acids. Researchers took RNA transcripts and amplified the TCR beta CDR3 regions from them. Carried out on the TCR CDR3, a first-round RT-PCR used the HTBI primer set. TCRdb re-analysed the multiplex PCR reads in MiXCR, keeping a single row per CDR3 protein. The table shows around 380,000 distinct CDR3 sequences, with approximately 13% occurring only once.

The sequenced sample was blood. The chain employs TRBV5-6 and TRBJ2-3; possibly TRBD2 for D (6 bases). The TCR sequence derives from a man aged 25-45 years with Graves' hyperthyroidism that later progressed to Graves' ophthalmopathy. The CDR3, as DNA: TGTGCCAGCAGCAGCCGGGACTGGGAGACAGATACGCAGTATTTT. Amino acid sequence: CASSSRDWETDTQYF. Filled out from reference TRBV5-6 and TRBJ2-3, the complete variable domain reads DAGVTQSPTHLIKTRGQQVTLRCSPKSGHDTVSWYQQALGQGPQFIFQYYEEEERQRGNFPDRFSGHQFPNYSSELNVNALLLGDSALYLCASSSRDWETDTQYFGPGTRLTVL.